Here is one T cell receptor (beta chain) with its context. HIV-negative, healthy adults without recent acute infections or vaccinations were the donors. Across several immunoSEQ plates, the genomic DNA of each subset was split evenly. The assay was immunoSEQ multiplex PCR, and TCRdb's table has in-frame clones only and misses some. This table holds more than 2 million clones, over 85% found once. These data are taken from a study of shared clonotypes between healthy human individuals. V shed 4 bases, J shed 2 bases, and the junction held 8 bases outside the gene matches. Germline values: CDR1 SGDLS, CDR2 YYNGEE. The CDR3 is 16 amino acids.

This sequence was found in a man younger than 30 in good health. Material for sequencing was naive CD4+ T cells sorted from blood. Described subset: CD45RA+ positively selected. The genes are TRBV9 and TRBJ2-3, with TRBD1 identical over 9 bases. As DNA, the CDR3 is TGTGCCAGCAGCACGATGGGACAGGGCCTCACAGATACGCAGTATTTT. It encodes CASSTMGQGLTDTQYF.